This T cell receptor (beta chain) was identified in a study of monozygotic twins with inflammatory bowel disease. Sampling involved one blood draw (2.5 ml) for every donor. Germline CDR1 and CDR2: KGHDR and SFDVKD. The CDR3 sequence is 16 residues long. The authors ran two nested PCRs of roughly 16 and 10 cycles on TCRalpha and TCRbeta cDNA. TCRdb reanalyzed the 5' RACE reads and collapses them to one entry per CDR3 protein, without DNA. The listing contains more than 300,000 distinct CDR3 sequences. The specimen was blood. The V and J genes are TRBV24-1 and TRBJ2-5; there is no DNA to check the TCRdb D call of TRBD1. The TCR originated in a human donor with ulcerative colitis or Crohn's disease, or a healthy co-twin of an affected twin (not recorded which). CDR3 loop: CATSDPGEDTEETQYF.